The 13 T cell receptor beta chains below all came from one sample that was sequenced in a study of cytomegalovirus exposure and HLA in healthy donors. The PCR contained 60 Vbeta and 13 Jbeta primers. TCRdb keeps only in-frame clones here, not all; method: immunoSEQ multiplex PCR. Among some 150,000 clones listed, more than 60% were seen once. The source material was PBMCs. Receptor source: a man between 35 and 55 years old in good health and CMV-seronegative.

A few counts support this clone. This chain connects TRBV5-5 to TRBJ1-1; D unclear. Germline lookup yields CDR1 SGHKS and CDR2 YYEKEE (reference sequence). This CDR3 is 14 amino acids long. Trimming took off 2 bases at V and 2 bases at J, with 10 bases between the two ends. The DNA of the CDR3 is TGTGCCAGCAGCTTCAGGCTGGGTAACACTGAAGCTTTCTTT. It translates to CASSFRLGNTEAFF.

The J gene is TRBJ1-1, the V gene TRBV28; D is unclear. Germline V gene lookup returns CDR1 MDHEN and CDR2 SYDVKM. V lost 3 bases and J 0 bases, leaving 8 bases between the germline ends. This CDR3 is 14 amino acids long. The CDR3 reads CASSLGRLNTEAFF. In nucleotides, the CDR3 is TGTGCCAGCAGTTTGGGCAGATTGAACACTGAAGCTTTCTTT.

V and J are TRBV29-1 and TRBJ2-5; 10 bases fit TRBD1. The CDR3 loop spans 15 amino acids. Losses at the gene ends were 6 bases for V and 3 bases for J; bases not matched to a gene: 10. In germline, CDR1 is SQVTM, CDR2 ANQGSEA. Here the CDR3 reads CSVDRGPGTEETQYF. CDR3 nucleotides: TGCAGCGTAGACAGGGGGCCCGGGACCGAAGAGACCCAGTACTTC.

About this clone: The junction and the germline gene differ at one end; a read error may be behind it. The chain has TRBV9 and TRBJ1-2, with a possible D match to TRBD1 (5 bases). The CDR3 runs to 12 residues. Germline CDR1 and CDR2: SGDLS and YYNGEE. CDR3 residues: CASMSRESELVF. The CDR3, as DNA: TGTGCCAGCATGTCCAGGGAATCCGAGTTGGTCTTC.

The genes are TRBV5-6 and TRBJ1-1; no clear D gene. With 1 base removed from V and 1 base from J, the gap between germline ends came to 5 bases. CDR3 length equals 13 residues. CDR1 and CDR2 (germline): SGHDT, YYEEEE. Written as DNA, the CDR3 is TGTGCCAGCAGCTTGTTCCGGAACACTGAAGCTTTCTTT. Amino acids: CASSLFRNTEAFF.

This clone was counted a single time. J is TRBJ2-1 and V is TRBV5-4; 13 nucleotides line up with TRBD2. Trimming at V came to 0 bases and at J to 6 bases, leaving 3 bases not matched to a gene. This CDR3 region has 16 residues. CDR1 SGHNT and CDR2 YYREEE come from the germline V gene (reference sequence). The CDR3 region has the DNA TGTGCCAGCAGCTTGGGACTAGCGGGGGGCCGCAATGAGCAGTTCTTC. Translating it yields CASSLGLAGGRNEQFF.

The chain joins TRBV7-2 to TRBJ2-3, with TRBD2 matching over 8 bases. The J segment lost 3 bases and the V segment lost 1 base, leaving 6 bases of the junction unmatched. Germline-derived CDR1 and CDR2 are SGHTA and FQGNSA. The CDR3 sequence is 16 residues long. CDR3 nucleotides: TGTGCCAGCAGCTTAGGGCCGGCGGGGGGAACAGATACGCAGTATTTT. Translation gives CASSLGPAGGTDTQYF.

The chain joins TRBV6-9 to TRBJ2-7, with D tentatively TRBD1 (7 bases). The germline CDR1 and CDR2 sequences are MNHGY and SVAAGI. The CDR3 is made up of 15 amino acids. V was cut by 4 bases and J by 2 bases, with 15 bases left in between. As DNA, the CDR3 is TGTGCCAGCAGTTGTCACAGGGGACTTACCTACGAGCAGTACTTC. Protein product: CASSCHRGLTYEQYF.

The rearrangement joins TRBV5-6 to TRBJ2-5; 12 positions agree with TRBD2. Germline assignment: CDR1 SGHDT and CDR2 YYEEEE. CDR3 length: 17 residues. The V gene end was trimmed by 0 bases and the J gene end by 1 base; junction bases not matched to a gene: 4. In DNA, the CDR3 is TGTGCCAGCAGCTTGGCCACTAGCGGGGGGTCCCAAGAGACCCAGTACTTC. Residues: CASSLATSGGSQETQYF.

The V and J genes are TRBV7-6 and TRBJ2-5, with TRBD2 matching over 8 bases. The CDR3 loop spans 18 amino acids. V was pared by 4 bases and J by 2 bases, with 15 bases of the junction left unmatched. The V gene's germline CDR1 is SGHVS and CDR2 FNYEAQ. Written as DNA, the CDR3 is TGTGCCAGCAGCTCCTCCTCGGGTATCGGGACTAGACAAGAGACCCAGTACTTC. It encodes CASSSSSGIGTRQETQYF.

This clone was counted a few times. The V call is TRBV6-1, the J call TRBJ2-1; 12 bases are shared with TRBD2. V shed 10 bases, J shed 9 bases, and the junction held 13 bases outside the gene matches. This CDR3 is built from 15 residues. Per the germline V gene, CDR1 is MNHNS and CDR2 is SASEGT. CDR3 bases: TGTGCCACGGGCAGAGGACTAGCGGGGCTCTCTGAGCAGTTCTTC. This sequence encodes CATGRGLAGLSEQFF.

CDR3 in DNA: TGTGCCAGCAGCTTAGACCCCTATAGCAATCAGCCCCAGCATTTT. This encodes CASSLDPYSNQPQHF. J is TRBJ1-5 and V is TRBV7-2; no reliable D call. CDR1 and CDR2 from the germline V gene are SGHTA and FQGNSA. V was trimmed by 1 base and J by 0 bases, leaving 7 bases between them. The CDR3 is made up of 15 amino acids.

This rearrangement joins TRBV15 to TRBJ1-1, with a possible D match to TRBD1 (5 bases). The length of the CDR3 is 16 residues. V was trimmed by 4 bases and J by 6 bases, leaving 21 bases between them. In germline, CDR1 is LNHNV, CDR2 YYDKDF (reference sequence). CDR3 sequence (DNA): TGTGCCACCAGCACTTCCTCTGGGCAGGGTGGGCCTGAAGCTTTCTTT. This gives the protein CATSTSSGQGGPEAFF.